This TCR beta chain was sequenced during a study of T-cell memory formation after mild COVID-19. The wider study: TCR clusters were mostly confined to one donor each.

Looked up from germline, CDR1 is SGHDN and CDR2 is FVKESK. CDR3 length equals 14 residues. The V end lost 0 bases, the J end lost 3 bases, and 6 bases lay between the germline ends. Points from the study as a whole: CD4+ contracting clones were found mainly in CM and EM, and CD8+ ones in EMRA.

5'RACE primed from the constant segment yielded TCR alpha and TCR beta cDNA libraries bearing sample barcodes and UMIs. TCRdb reprocessed the 5' RACE reads via MiXCR and lists one record per CDR3 protein. In the table there are around 370,000 distinct CDR3 sequences, over 20% of which are singletons. Concerning this clonotype: Antigen specificity is unknown.

This sequence originates from an adult woman who had mild COVID-19 (a few samples of this study predate the infection). Cell type and time point are not known. The chain links TRBV14 to TRBJ1-3; D remains unclear. The sample consisted of PBMCs or a T cell subset sorted from them (not recorded which). The DNA for the CDR3 is TGTGCCAGCAGCCAAGAGAGATATGGAAACACCATATATTTT. Translated, it gives CASSQERYGNTIYF.